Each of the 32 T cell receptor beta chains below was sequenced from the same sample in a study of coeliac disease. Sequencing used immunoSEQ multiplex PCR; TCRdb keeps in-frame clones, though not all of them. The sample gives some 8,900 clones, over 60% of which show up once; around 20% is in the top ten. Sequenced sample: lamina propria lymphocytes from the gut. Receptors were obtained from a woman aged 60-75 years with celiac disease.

For the CDR3, the DNA is TGTGCCAGTGCGGGAATCAGGTGGAACACCGGGGAGCTGTTTTTT. As protein: CASAGIRWNTGELFF. The chain is built from TRBV19 and TRBJ2-2; possible D gene TRBD2, 6 bases. From germline, CDR1 is LNHDA and CDR2 SQIVND (reference sequence). V gave up 8 bases and J gave up 1 base, with 14 bases separating them. CDR3 length: 15 residues.

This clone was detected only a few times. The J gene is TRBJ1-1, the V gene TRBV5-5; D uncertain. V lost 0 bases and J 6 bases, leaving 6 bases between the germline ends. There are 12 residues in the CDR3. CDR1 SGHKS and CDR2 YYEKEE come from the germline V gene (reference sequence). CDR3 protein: CASSLGVAEAFF. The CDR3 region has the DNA TGTGCCAGCAGCTTGGGCGTAGCTGAAGCTTTCTTT.

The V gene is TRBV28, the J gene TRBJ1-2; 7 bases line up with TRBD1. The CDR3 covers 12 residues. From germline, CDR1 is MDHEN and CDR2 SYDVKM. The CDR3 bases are TGTGTCACTACAGGGGTTAGGTATGGCTACACCTTC. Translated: CVTTGVRYGYTF.

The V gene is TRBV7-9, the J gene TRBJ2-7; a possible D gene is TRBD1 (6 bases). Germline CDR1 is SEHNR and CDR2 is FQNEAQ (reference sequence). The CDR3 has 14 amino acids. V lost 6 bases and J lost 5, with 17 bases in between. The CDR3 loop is CASSREQGRNEQYF. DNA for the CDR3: TGTGCCAGCAGTAGGGAGCAGGGGCGAAACGAGCAGTACTTC.

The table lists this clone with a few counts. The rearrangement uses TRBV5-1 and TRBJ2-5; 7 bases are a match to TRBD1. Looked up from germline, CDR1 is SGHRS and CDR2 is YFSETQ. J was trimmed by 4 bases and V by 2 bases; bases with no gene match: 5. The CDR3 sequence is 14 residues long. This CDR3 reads CASSFEGAVETQYF. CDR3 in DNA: TGCGCCAGCAGCTTCGAGGGGGCAGTAGAGACCCAGTACTTC.

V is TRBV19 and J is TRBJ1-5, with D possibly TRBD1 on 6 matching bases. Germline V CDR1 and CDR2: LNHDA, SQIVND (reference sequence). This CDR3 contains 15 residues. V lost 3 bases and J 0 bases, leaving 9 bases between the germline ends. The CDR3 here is CASSIGQYSNQPQHF. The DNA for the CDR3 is TGTGCCAGTAGTATTGGACAGTATAGCAATCAGCCCCAGCATTTT.

CDR3 residues: CSGGQGAGYTF. CDR3 in DNA: TGCAGCGGCGGACAGGGGGCGGGCTACACCTTC. This chain uses TRBV29-1 with TRBJ1-2; 11 nucleotides agree with TRBD1. The V segment lost 7 bases and the J segment 8 bases; nucleotides outside the gene matches: 3. The CDR3 has 11 residues. The germline V gene encodes CDR1 SQVTM and CDR2 ANQGSEA.

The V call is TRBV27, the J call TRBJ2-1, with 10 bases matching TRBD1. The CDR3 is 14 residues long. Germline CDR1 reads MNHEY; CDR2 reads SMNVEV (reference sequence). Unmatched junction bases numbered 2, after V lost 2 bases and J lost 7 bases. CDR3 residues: CASSLGTGVNEQFF. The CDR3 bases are TGTGCCAGCAGTTTAGGGACAGGGGTAAATGAGCAGTTCTTC.

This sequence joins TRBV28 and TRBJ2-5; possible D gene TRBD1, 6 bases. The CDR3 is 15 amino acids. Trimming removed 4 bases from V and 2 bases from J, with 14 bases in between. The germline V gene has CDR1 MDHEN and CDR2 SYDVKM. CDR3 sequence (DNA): TGTGCCAGCAGTTCCCACGGGACATCACAAGAGACCCAGTACTTC. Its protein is CASSSHGTSQETQYF.

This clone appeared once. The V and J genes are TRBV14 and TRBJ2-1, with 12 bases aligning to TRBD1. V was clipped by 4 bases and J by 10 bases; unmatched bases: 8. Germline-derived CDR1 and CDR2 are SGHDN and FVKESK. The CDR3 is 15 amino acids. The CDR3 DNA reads TGTGCCAGCAGCCGAGGGACAGGGGGCGCGGAAGAGCAGTTCTTC. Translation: CASSRGTGGAEEQFF. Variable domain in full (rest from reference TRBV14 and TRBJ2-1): EAGVTQFPSHSVIEKGQTVTLRCDPISGHDNLYWYRRVMGKEIKFLLHFVKESKQDESGMPNNRFLAERTGGTYSTLKVQPAELEDSGVYFCASSRGTGGAEEQFFGPGTRLTVL.

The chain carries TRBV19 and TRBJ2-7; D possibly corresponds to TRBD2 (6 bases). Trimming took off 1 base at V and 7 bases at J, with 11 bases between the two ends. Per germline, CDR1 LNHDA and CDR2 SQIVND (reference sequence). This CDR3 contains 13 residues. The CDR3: CASSIAAAGEQYF. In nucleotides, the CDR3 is TGTGCCAGTAGTATAGCAGCGGCGGGGGAGCAGTACTTC.

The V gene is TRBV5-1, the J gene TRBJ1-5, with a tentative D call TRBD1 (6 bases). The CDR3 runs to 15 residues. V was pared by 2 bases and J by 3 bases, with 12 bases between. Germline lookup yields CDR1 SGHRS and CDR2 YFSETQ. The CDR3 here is CASSFDGQPNQPQHF. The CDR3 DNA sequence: TGCGCCAGCAGCTTTGACGGACAGCCCAATCAGCCCCAGCATTTT.

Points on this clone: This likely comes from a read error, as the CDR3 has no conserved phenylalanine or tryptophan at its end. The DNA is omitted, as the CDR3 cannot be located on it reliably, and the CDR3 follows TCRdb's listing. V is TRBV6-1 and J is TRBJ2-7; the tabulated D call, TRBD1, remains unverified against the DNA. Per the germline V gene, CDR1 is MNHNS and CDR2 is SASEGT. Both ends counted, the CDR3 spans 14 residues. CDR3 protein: CASSEAGGDRPPGL.

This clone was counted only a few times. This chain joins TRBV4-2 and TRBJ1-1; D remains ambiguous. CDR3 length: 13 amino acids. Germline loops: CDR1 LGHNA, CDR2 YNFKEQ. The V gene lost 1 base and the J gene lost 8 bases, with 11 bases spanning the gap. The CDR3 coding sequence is TGTGCCAGCAGCCAAGGACCAGGCAGGGAAGCTTTCTTT. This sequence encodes CASSQGPGREAFF.

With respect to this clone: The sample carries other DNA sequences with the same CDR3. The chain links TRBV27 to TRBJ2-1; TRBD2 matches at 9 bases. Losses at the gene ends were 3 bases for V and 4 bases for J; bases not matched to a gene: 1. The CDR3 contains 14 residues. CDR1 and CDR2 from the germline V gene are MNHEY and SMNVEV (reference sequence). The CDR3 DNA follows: TGTGCCAGCAGTTTGGCGGGGGGGTACAATGAGCAGTTCTTC. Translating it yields CASSLAGGYNEQFF.

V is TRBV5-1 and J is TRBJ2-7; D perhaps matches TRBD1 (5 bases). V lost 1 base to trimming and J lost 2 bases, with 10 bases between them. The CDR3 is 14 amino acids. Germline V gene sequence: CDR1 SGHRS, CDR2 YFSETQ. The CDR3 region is CASSLRGSPYEQYF. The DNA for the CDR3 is TGCGCCAGCAGCTTGAGGGGCAGTCCCTACGAGCAGTACTTC. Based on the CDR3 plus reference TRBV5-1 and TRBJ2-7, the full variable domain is KAGVTQTPRYLIKTRGQQVTLSCSPISGHRSVSWYQQTPGQGLQFLFEYFSETQRNKGNFPGRFSGRQFSNSRSEMNVSTLELGDSALYLCASSLRGSPYEQYFGPGTRLTVT.

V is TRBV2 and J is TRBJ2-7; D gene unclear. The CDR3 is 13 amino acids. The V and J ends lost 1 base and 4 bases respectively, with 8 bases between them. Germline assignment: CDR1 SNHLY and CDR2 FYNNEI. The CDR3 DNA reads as TGTGCCAGCAGTGAAGACTCGATGTACGAGCAGTACTTC. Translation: CASSEDSMYEQYF.

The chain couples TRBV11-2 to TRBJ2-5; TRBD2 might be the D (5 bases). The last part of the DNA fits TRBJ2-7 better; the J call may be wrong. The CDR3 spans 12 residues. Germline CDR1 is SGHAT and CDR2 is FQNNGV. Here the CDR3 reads CASSLHGIEQYF. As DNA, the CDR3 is TGTGCCAGCAGCTTGCACGGGATCGAGCAGTACTTC.

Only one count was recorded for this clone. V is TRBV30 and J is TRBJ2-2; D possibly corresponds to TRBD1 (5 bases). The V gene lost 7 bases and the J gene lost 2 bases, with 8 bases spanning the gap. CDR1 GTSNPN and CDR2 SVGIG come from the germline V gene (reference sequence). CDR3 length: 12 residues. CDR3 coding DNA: TGTGCCTACGACAGAAACACCGGGGAGCTGTTTTTT. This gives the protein CAYDRNTGELFF.

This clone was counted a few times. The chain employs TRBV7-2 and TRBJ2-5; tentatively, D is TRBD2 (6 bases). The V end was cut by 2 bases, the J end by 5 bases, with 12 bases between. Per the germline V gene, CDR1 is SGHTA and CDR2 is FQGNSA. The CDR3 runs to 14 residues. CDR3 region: CASSLRGRRETQYF. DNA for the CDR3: TGTGCCAGCAGCTTACGGGGGAGGAGGGAGACCCAGTACTTC.

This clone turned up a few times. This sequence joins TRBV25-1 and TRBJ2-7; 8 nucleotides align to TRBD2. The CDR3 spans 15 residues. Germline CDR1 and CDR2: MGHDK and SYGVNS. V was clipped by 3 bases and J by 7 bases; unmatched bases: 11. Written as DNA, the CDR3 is TGTGCCAGCAGTGACGGGGGGGCGACCCCGAGGGAGCAGTACTTC. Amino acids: CASSDGGATPREQYF.

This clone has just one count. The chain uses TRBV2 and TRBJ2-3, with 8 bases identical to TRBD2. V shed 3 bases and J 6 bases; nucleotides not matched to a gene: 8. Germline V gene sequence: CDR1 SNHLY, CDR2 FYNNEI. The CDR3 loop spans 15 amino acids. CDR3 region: CASSESFAGGDTQYF. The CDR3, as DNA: TGTGCCAGCAGTGAGAGTTTTGCGGGGGGCGATACGCAGTATTTT.

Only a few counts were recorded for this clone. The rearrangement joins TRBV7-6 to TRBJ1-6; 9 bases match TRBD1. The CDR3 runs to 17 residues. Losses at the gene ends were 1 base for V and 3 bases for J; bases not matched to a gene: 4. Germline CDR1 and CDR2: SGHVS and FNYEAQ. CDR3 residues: CASSLEDRGFYNSPLHF. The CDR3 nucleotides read TGTGCCAGCAGCTTAGAGGACAGGGGATTCTATAATTCACCCCTCCACTTT.

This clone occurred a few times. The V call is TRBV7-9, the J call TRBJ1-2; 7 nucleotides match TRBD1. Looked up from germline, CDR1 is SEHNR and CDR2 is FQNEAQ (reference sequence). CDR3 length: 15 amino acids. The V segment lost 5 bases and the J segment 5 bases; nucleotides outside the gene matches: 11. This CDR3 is CASSNDRVGLYGYTF. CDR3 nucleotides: TGTGCCAGCAGCAACGACAGGGTTGGTTTATATGGCTACACCTTC.

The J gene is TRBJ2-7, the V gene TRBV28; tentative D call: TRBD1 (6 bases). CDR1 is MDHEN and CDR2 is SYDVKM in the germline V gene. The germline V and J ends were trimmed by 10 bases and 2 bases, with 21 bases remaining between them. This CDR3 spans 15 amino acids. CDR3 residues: CATSTGIRPPYEQYF. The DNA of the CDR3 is TGTGCCACCTCCACAGGGATTCGACCCCCCTACGAGCAGTACTTC.

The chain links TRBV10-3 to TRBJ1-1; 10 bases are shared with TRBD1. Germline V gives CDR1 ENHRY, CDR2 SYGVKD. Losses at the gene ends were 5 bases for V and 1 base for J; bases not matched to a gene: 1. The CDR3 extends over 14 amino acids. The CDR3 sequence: CAISRDRGNTEAFF. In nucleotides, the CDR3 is TGTGCCATCAGTCGGGACAGGGGGAACACTGAAGCTTTCTTT.

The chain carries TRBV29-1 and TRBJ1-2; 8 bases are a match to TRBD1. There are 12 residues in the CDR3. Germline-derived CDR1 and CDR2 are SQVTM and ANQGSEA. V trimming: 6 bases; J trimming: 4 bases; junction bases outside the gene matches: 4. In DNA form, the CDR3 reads TGCAGCGTCGGACAGGGCGTCTATGGCTACACCTTC. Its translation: CSVGQGVYGYTF. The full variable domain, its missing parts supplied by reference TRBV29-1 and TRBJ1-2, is SAVISQKPSRDICQRGTSLTIQCQVDSQVTMMFWYRQQPGQSLTLIATANQGSEATYESGFVIDKFPISRPNLTFSTLTVSNMSPEDSSIYLCSVGQGVYGYTFGSGTRLTVV.

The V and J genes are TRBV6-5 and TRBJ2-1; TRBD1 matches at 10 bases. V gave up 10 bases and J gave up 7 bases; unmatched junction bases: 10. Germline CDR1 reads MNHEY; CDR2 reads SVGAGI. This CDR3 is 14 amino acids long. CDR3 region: CATPGGTGVNEQFF. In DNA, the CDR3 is TGTGCCACCCCTGGAGGGACAGGGGTAAATGAGCAGTTCTTC.

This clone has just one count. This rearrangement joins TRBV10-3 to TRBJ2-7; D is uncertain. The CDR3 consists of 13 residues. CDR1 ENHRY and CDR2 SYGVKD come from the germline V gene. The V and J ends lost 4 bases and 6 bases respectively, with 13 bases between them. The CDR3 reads CAISAGNLGEQYF. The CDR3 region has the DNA TGTGCCATCAGTGCAGGAAACCTTGGCGAGCAGTACTTC.

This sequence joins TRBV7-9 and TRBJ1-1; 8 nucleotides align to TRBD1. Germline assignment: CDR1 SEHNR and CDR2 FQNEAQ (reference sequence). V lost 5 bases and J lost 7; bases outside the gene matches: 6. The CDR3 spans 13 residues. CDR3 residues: CASSRDRGGEAFF. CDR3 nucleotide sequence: TGTGCCAGCAGCCGTGACAGGGGTGGTGAAGCTTTCTTT.

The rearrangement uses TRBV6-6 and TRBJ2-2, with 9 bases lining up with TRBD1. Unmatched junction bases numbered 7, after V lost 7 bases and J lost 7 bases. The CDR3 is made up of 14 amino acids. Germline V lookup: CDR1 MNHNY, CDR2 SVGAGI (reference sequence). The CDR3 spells CASKGQGRGGELFF. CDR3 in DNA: TGTGCCAGCAAAGGACAGGGGCGAGGCGGGGAGCTGTTTTTT.

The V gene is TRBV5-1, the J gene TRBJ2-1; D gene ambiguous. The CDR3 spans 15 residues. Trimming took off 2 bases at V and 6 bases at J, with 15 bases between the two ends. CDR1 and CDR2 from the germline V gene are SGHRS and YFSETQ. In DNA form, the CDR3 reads TGCGCCAGCAGCTTAGAAGTCCCCTCGGGCAATGAGCAGTTCTTC. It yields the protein CASSLEVPSGNEQFF.